Listed below are T cell receptor beta chains from one sample, sequenced in a study of T cell repertoires in cytomegalovirus infection. TCRdb itself ran the reads through MiXCR, one entry per CDR3 protein. This table has about 490,000 distinct CDR3 sequences, roughly 29% appearing once. Sequenced sample: PBMCs. The source is a human donor in good health (CMV status not recorded). Some clones in this sample may be carry-over from other donors' samples. Both conserved end residues are part of each CDR3. Fields, in order: V gene, J gene, clone size, D gene, CDR3 protein, CDR3 DNA. The D gene is left open where the match is weak. Not every row has a clone size; where given, it reads once, few, many or a size class.

TRBV24-1	TRBJ2-1	.	TRBD2	CATSAVLGTSGNNEQFF	TGTGCCACCAGCGCCGTGCTCGGGACTAGCGGTAACAATGAGCAGTTCTTC
TRBV18	TRBJ1-5	.	.	CASSPVQGNQPQHF	TGTGCCAGCTCACCAGTACAGGGCAATCAGCCCCAGCATTTT
TRBV28	TRBJ2-2	.	.	CASSFRGMNTGELFF	TGTGCCAGCAGTTTCAGAGGGATGAACACCGGGGAGCTGTTTTTT
TRBV10-3	TRBJ2-3	few	TRBD2	CAISEPGLGGTDTQYF	TGTGCCATCAGTGAACCAGGACTAGGAGGCACAGATACGCAGTATTTT
TRBV28	TRBJ2-3	many	TRBD2	CASSLAGAGTDTQYF	TGTGCCAGCAGTTTAGCGGGAGCAGGCACAGATACGCAGTATTTT
TRBV19	TRBJ2-1	.	TRBD1	CASSTYRGSYNEQFF	TGTGCCAGTAGTACCTACAGGGGCTCCTACAATGAGCAGTTCTTC
TRBV6-2/TRBV6-3	TRBJ2-6	.	TRBD1	CASSDWDSRSSGANVLTF	TGTGCCAGCAGTGACTGGGACAGTAGAAGCTCTGGGGCCAACGTCCTGACTTTC
TRBV27	TRBJ2-1	few	.	CASKRGTSYNEQFF	TGTGCCAGCAAACGAGGGACCTCCTACAATGAGCAGTTCTTC
TRBV12-5	TRBJ2-1	.	TRBD2	CASGLGPGGATRNEQFF	TGTGCTAGTGGTTTGGGACCGGGGGGGGCAACTCGCAATGAGCAGTTCTTC
TRBV7-2	TRBJ1-2	many	TRBD1	CASSPQTGVSGYTF	TGTGCCAGCAGCCCCCAGACAGGGGTTAGTGGCTACACCTTC
TRBV6-5	TRBJ2-7	.	TRBD1	CASSYGTGAAYEQYF	TGTGCCAGCAGTTACGGGACAGGGGCCGCCTACGAGCAGTACTTC
TRBV10-2	TRBJ1-2	.	.	CASSGDSHYGYTF	TGCGCCAGCAGCGGGGACTCCCACTATGGCTACACCTTC
TRBV20-1	TRBJ1-1	few	.	CSARDQGTEAFF	TGCAGTGCTAGAGATCAGGGAACTGAAGCTTTCTTT
TRBV12-3/TRBV12-4	TRBJ2-7	many	TRBD1	CASSLYLTGDHEQYF	TGTGCCAGCTCTCTATATCTCACAGGGGACCACGAGCAGTACTTC
TRBV4-3	TRBJ1-3	.	.	CASSQEGLRTIYF	TGCGCCAGCAGCCAGGAGGGCTTGCGGACCATATATTTT
TRBV7-9	TRBJ1-5	.	.	CASSPGLLGNQPQHF	TGTGCCAGCAGCCCGGGGCTCCTGGGCAATCAGCCCCAGCATTTT
TRBV20-1	TRBJ2-3	.	TRBD2	CSARDWGAGGTDTQYF	TGCAGTGCTAGAGATTGGGGAGCGGGAGGGACAGATACGCAGTATTTT
TRBV14	TRBJ1-2	.	.	CASSQDLGRYGYTF	TGTGCCAGCAGCCAAGATCTGGGTCGTTATGGCTACACCTTC
TRBV28	TRBJ2-4	.	.	CASSFFAIRELAKNIQYF	TGTGCCAGCAGTTTTTTTGCCATCCGGGAACTAGCCAAAAACATTCAGTACTTC
TRBV29-1	TRBJ1-1	.	.	CSVDGGNENTEAFF	TGCAGCGTTGACGGGGGGAATGAGAACACTGAAGCTTTCTTT
TRBV7-8	TRBJ1-2	many	.	CASSLAGGEGLYGYTF	TGTGCCAGCAGCTTAGCCGGGGGCGAGGGCCTCTATGGCTACACCTTC
TRBV12-3/TRBV12-4	TRBJ1-5	many	.	CASSLGQNQPQHF	TGTGCCAGCAGCCTCGGACAGAATCAGCCCCAGCATTTT
TRBV7-2	TRBJ2-1	few	TRBD2	CASSLWTRAYNEQFF	TGTGCCAGCAGCTTGTGGACTAGGGCTTACAATGAGCAGTTCTTC
TRBV10-3	TRBJ1-1	.	TRBD1	CAISRTGTDTEAFF	TGTGCCATCAGTAGAACCGGGACAGACACTGAAGCTTTCTTT
TRBV25-1	TRBJ1-3	.	TRBD1	CASGRQGGDTIYF	TGTGCCAGCGGAAGACAGGGGGGGGACACCATATATTTT
TRBV19	TRBJ1-5	.	TRBD1	CASNRDSLNQPQHF	TGTGCCAGTAACCGGGACAGCCTAAATCAGCCCCAGCATTTT
TRBV18	TRBJ2-5	few	.	CASSTSQETQYF	TGTGCCAGCTCAACCTCCCAAGAGACCCAGTACTTC
TRBV7-2	TRBJ1-1	many	TRBD1	CASSQQGQGGTEAFF	TGTGCCAGCAGCCAACAGGGACAGGGAGGGACTGAAGCTTTCTTT
TRBV7-3	TRBJ1-1	few	TRBD1	CASKKDRDHTEAFF	TGTGCCAGCAAGAAGGACAGGGATCACACTGAAGCTTTCTTT
TRBV25-1	TRBJ1-4	.	.	CASSGTGTNEKLFF	TGTGCCAGCAGTGGGACCGGGACTAATGAAAAACTGTTTTTT
TRBV7-8	TRBJ2-3	few	TRBD2	CASRREQTDTQYF	TGTGCCAGCAGGCGGGAGCAAACTGATACGCAGTATTTT
TRBV7-8	TRBJ2-3	few	.	CASSLRGTGTDTQYF	TGTGCCAGCAGCCTGAGAGGGACCGGCACAGATACGCAGTATTTT
TRBV27	TRBJ1-1	.	.	CASSITLGAGAFF	TGTGCCAGCAGCATCACCCTGGGGGCAGGAGCTTTCTTT